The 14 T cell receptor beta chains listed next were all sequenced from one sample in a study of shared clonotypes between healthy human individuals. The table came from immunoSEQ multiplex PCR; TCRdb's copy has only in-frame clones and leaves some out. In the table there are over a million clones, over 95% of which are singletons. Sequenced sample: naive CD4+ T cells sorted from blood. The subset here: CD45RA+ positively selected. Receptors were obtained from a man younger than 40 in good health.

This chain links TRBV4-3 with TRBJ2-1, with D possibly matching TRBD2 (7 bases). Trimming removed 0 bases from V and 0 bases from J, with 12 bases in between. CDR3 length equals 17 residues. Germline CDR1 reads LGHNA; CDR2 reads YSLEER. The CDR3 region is CASSQDWGGASYNEQFF. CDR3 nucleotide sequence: TGCGCCAGCAGCCAAGATTGGGGGGGCGCCTCCTACAATGAGCAGTTCTTC.

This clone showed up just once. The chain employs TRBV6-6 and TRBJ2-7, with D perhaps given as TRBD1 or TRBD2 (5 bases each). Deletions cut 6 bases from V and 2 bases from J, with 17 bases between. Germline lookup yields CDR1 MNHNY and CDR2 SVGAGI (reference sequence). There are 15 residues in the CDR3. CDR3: CASRPRGGRPYEQYF. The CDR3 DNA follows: TGTGCCAGCAGACCTCGGGGCGGGCGACCCTACGAGCAGTACTTC.

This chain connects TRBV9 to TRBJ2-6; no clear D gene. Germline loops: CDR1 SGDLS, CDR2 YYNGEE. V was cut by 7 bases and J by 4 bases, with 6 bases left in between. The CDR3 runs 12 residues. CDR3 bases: TGTGCCAGCGGCTCGGGGGCCAACGTCCTGACTTTC. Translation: CASGSGANVLTF.

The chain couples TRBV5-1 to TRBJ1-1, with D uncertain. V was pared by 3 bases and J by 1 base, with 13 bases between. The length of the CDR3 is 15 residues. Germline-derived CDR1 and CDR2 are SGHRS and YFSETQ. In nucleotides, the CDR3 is TGCGCCAGCAGCTCCGAGGGCGCCGCGAACACTGAAGCTTTCTTT. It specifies CASSSEGAANTEAFF. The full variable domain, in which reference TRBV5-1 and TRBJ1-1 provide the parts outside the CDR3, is KAGVTQTPRYLIKTRGQQVTLSCSPISGHRSVSWYQQTPGQGLQFLFEYFSETQRNKGNFPGRFSGRQFSNSRSEMNVSTLELGDSALYLCASSSEGAANTEAFFGQGTRLTVV.

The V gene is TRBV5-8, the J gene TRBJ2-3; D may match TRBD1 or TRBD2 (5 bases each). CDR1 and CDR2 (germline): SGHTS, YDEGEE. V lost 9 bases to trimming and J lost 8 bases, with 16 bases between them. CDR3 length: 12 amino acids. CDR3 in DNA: TGTGCCACCAGGGCAAGTGAGGGTACGCAGTATTTT. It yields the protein CATRASEGTQYF.

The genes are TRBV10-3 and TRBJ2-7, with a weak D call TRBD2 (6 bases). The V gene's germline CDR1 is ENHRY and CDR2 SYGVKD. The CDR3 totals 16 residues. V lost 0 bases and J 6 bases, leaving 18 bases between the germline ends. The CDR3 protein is CAISESGIGGAVEQYF. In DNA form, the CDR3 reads TGTGCCATCAGTGAGTCGGGGATCGGGGGAGCGGTCGAGCAGTACTTC.

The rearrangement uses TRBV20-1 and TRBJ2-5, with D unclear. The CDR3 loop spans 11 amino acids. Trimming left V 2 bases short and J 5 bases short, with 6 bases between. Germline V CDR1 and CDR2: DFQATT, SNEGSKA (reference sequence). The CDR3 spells CSARQAETQYF. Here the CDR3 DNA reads TGCAGTGCTAGACAGGCGGAGACCCAGTACTTC.

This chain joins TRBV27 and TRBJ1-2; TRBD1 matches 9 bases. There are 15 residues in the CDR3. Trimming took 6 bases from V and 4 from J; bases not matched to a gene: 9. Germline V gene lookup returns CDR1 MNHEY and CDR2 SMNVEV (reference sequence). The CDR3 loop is CASRPYTGGVYGYTF. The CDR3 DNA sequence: TGTGCCAGCAGACCCTATACAGGGGGCGTCTATGGCTACACCTTC.

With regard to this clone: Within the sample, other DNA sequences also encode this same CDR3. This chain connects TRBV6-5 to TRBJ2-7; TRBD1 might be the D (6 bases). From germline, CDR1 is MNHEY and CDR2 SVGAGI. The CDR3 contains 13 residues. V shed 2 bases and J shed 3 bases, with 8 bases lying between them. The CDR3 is CASSYDRIYEQYF. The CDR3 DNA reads TGTGCCAGCAGTTACGACAGGATCTACGAGCAGTACTTC.

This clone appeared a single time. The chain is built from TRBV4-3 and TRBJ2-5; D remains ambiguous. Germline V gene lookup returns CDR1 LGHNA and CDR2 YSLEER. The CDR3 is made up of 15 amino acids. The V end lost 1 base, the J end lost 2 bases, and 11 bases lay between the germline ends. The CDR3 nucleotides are TGCGCCAGCAGCCAAGTATTAGCCGGGCAAGAGACCCAGTACTTC. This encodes CASSQVLAGQETQYF.

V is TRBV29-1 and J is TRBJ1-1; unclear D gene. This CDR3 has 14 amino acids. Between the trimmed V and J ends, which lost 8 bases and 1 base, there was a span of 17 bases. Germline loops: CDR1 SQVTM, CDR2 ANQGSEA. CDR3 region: CSSNMATKNTEAFF. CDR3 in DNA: TGCAGCTCAAACATGGCGACTAAGAACACTGAAGCTTTCTTT.

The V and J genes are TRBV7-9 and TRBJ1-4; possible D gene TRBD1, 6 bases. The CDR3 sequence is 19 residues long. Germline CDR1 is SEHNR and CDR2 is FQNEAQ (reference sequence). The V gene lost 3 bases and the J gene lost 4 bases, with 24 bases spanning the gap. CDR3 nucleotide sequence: TGTGCCAGCAGCTTGATAGGACAGACCACATCTCCGTTTAATGAAAAACTGTTTTTT. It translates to CASSLIGQTTSPFNEKLFF.

The CDR3 DNA reads TGTGCCAGCAGTTTATCGTGGGAGTTCTCAGATACGCAGTATTTT. It specifies CASSLSWEFSDTQYF. V gene TRBV27 combines with J gene TRBJ2-3, with a possible D match to TRBD2 (5 bases). Trimming removed 0 bases from V and 4 bases from J, with 11 bases in between. This CDR3 region has 15 residues. Germline CDR1 MNHEY, CDR2 SMNVEV (reference sequence).

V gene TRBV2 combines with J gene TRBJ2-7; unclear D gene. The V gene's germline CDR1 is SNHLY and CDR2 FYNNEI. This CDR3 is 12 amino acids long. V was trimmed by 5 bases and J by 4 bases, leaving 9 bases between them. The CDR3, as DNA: TGTGCCAGCAGTTTCCGTGGATACGAGCAGTACTTC. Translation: CASSFRGYEQYF.